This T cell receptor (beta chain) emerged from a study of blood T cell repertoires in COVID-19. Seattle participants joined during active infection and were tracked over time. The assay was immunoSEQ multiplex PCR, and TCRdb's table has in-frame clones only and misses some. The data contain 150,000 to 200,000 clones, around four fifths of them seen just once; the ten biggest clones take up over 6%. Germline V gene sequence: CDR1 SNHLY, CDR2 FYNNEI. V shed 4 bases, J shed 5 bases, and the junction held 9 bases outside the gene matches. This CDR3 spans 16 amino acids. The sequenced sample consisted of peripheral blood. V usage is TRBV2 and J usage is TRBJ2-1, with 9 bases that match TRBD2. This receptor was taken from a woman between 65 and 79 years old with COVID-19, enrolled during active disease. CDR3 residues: CASSARLAGTHNEQFF. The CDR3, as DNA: TGTGCCAGCAGTGCGCGGCTAGCGGGGACTCACAATGAGCAGTTCTTC.